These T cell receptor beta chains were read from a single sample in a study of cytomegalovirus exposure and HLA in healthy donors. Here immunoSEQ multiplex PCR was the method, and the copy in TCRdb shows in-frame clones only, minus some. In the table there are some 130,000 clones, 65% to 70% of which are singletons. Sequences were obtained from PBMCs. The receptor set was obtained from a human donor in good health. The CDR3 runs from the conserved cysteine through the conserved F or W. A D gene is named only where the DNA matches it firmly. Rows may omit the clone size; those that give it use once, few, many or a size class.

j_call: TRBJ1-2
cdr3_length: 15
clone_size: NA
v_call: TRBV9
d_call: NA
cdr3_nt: TGTGCCAGCAGCGTAGATCCCACCAGTGTCTATGGCTACACCTTC
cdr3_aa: CASSVDPTSVYGYTF

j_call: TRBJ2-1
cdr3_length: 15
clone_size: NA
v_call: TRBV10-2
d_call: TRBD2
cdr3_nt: TGCGCCAGCAGTGGAACTAGCGGTACCTACAATGAGCAGTTCTTC
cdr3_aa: CASSGTSGTYNEQFF

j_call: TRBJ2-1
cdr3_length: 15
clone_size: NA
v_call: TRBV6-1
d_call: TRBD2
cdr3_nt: TGTGCCAGCAGTGAAAGCGGGGAGCGTCGGAATGAGCAGTTCTTC
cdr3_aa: CASSESGERRNEQFF

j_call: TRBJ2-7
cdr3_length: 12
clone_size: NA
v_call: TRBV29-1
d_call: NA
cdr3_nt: TGCAGCGTGGGTTGGTTGGCGGGCGAGCAGTACTTC
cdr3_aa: CSVGWLAGEQYF

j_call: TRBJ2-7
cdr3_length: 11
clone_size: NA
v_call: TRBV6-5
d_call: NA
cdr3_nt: TGTGCCAGCAGTTACTCGAGCGAGCAGTACTTC
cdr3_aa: CASSYSSEQYF

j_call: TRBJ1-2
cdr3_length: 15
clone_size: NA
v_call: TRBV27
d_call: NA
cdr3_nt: TGTGCCAGCAGTTTAAGCGGTGGGACAACCTATGGCTACACCTTC
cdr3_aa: CASSLSGGTTYGYTF

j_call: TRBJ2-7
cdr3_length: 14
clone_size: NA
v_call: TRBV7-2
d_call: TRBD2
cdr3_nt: TGTGCCAGCAGCTTAGTGGGAGGGTCCTACGAGCAGTACTTC
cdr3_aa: CASSLVGGSYEQYF

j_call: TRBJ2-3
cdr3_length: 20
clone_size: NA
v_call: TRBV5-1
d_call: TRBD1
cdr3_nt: TGCGCCAGCAGCGCGCTACAGGGGCACTTTTTTTCGGTAACCACAGATACGCAGTATTTT
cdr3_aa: CASSALQGHFFSVTTDTQYF

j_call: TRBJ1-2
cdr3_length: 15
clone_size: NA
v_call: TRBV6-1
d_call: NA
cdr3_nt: TGTGCCAGCAGTGTTGAAAGGGGGGGATTGGCTGGCTACACCTTC
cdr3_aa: CASSVERGGLAGYTF

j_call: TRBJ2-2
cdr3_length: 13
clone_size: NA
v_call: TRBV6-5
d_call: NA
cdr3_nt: TGTGCCAGCAGTTCGGGGTTAGTCGGGGAGCTGTTTTTT
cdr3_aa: CASSSGLVGELFF

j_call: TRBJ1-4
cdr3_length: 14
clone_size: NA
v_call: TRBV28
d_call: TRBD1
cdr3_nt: TGTGCCAGCAGTGAGGACAGGGGGAATGAAAAACTGTTTTTT
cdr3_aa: CASSEDRGNEKLFF

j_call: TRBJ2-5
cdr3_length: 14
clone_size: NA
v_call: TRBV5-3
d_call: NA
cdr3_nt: TGTGCCAGAAGCGGTAGCGAGAACCAAGAGACCCAGTACTTC
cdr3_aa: CARSGSENQETQYF

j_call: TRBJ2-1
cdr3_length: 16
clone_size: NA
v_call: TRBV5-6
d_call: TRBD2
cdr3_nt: TGTGCCAGCAGCTTGTCGGCTAGCGGGGTATACAATGAGCAGTTCTTC
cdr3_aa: CASSLSASGVYNEQFF

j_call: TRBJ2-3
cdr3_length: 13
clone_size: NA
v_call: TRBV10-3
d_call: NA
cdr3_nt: TGTGCCATCAGTGGTATAGGAGCAGATACGCAGTATTTT
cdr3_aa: CAISGIGADTQYF

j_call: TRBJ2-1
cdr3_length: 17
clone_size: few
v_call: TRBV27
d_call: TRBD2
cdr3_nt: TGTGCCAGCAGTTTATCGTTGGGACTAGCGGTTTACAATGAGCAGTTCTTC
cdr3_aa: CASSLSLGLAVYNEQFF

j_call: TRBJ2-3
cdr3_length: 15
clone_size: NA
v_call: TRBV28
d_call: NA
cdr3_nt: TGTGCCAGCAGTGGGGGACTTACCTTCACAGATACGCAGTATTTT
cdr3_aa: CASSGGLTFTDTQYF

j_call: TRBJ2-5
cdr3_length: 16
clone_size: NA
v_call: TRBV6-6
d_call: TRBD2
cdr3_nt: TGTGCCAGCAGTTATGTGAGCGGGAGGCGACAAGAGACCCAGTACTTC
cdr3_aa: CASSYVSGRRQETQYF

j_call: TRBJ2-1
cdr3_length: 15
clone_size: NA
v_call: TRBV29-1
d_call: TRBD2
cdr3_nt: TGCAGCGTTGAAGATACTAGCGAGTTAGACAATGAGCAGTTCTTC
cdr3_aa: CSVEDTSELDNEQFF

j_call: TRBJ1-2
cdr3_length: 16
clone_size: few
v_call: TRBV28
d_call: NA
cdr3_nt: TGTGCCAGCAGTTCTCCACGTACAGGGCTTAACTATGGCTACACCTTC
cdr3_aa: CASSSPRTGLNYGYTF

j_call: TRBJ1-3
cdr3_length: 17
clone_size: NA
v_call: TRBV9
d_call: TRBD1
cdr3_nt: TGTGCCAGCAGCCCCCAGGACGAGGGGGCTGGTGGAAACACCATATATTTT
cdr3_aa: CASSPQDEGAGGNTIYF

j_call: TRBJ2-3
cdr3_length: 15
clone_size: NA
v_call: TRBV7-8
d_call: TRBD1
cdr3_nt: TGTGCCAGCAGCTCTACCGGGACAGCCACAGATACGCAGTATTTT
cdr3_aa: CASSSTGTATDTQYF

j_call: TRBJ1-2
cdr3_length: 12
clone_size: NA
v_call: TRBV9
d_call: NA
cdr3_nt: TGTGCCAGCAGCGTAGCTGAGAGTGGCTACACCTTC
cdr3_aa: CASSVAESGYTF

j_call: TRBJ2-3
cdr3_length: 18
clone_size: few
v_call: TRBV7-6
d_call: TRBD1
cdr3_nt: TGTGCCAGCAGCTTAGTGATTAGGGGACAGGGTATCACAGATACGCAGTATTTT
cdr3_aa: CASSLVIRGQGITDTQYF

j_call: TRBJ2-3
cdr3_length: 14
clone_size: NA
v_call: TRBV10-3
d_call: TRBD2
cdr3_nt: TGTGCCATCAACGGCGGGAGGAGCACAGATACGCAGTATTTT
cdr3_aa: CAINGGRSTDTQYF

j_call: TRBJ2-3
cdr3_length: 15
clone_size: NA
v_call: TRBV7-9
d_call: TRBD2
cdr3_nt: TGTGCCAGCAGCTTCGGGAATAGCGGGAGCGGGGCGCAGTATTTT
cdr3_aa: CASSFGNSGSGAQYF

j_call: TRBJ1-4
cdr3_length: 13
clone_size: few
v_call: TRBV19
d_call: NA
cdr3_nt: TGTGCCACCATCGGGGTACCTAATGAAAAACTGTTTTTT
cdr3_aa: CATIGVPNEKLFF

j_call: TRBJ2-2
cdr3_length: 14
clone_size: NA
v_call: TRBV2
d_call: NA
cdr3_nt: TGTGCCAGCAGGGGGACATTGAACACCGGGGAGCTGTTTTTT
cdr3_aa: CASRGTLNTGELFF

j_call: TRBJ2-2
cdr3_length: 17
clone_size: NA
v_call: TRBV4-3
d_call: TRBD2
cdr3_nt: TGCGCCAGCAGCCAGGGGGGGGGAGGGCCTATGAGCGGGGAGCTGTTTTTT
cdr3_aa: CASSQGGGGPMSGELFF

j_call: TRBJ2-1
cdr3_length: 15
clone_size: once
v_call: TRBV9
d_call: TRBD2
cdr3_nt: TGTGCCAGCAGCGGCGGGACTAGCGGGAGACATGAGCAGTTCTTC
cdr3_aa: CASSGGTSGRHEQFF

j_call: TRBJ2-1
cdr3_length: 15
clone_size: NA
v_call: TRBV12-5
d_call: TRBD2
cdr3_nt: TGTGCTAGTGGTTCTAGCGGGAGCTCCTACAATGAGCAGTTCTTC
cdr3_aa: CASGSSGSSYNEQFF

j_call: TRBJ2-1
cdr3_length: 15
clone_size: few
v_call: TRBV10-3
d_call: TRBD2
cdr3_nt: TGTGCCATCAGTGAACCTAGCGGGCGCTACAATGAGCAGTTCTTC
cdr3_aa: CAISEPSGRYNEQFF

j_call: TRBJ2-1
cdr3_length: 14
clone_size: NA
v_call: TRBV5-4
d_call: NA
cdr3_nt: TGTGCCAGCAGTCTAGTCGGTAGAGGGTACGAGCAGTTCTTC
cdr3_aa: CASSLVGRGYEQFF

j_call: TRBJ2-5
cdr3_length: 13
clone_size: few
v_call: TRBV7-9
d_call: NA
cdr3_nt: TGTGCCGTCCGGGGGAATAGAGAGGAGACCCAGTACTTC
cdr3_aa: CAVRGNREETQYF

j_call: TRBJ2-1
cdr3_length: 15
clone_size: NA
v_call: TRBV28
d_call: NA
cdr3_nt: TGTGCCACCAACCCTCTTACAGGGTATTCGGATGAGCAGTTCTTC
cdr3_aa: CATNPLTGYSDEQFF

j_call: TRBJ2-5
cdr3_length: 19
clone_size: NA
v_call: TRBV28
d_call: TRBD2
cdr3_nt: TGTGCCAGCAGCCCTTTAAAGAATTCAGCTAGCGGGATTCGAGAGACCCAGTACTTC
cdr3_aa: CASSPLKNSASGIRETQYF

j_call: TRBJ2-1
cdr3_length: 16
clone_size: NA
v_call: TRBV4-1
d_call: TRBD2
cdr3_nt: TGCGCCAGCAGCCGAGATACTAGCGGTGGCTACAATGAGCAGTTCTTC
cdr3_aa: CASSRDTSGGYNEQFF

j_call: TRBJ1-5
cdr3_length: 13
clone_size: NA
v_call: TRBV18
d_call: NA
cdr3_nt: TGTGCCAGCTCATCCGACAGAAATCAGCCCCAGCATTTT
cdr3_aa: CASSSDRNQPQHF

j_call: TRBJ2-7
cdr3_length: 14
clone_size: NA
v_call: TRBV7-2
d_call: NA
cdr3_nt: TGTGCCAGCAGCTTAGGGAACAGGGTTTACGAGCAGTACTTC
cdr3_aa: CASSLGNRVYEQYF

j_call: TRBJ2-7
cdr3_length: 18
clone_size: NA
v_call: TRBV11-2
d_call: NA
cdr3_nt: TGTGCCAGCAACCCGGGAGCAGGGTCTAATTCTCAGTCCTACGAGCAGTACTTC
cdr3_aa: CASNPGAGSNSQSYEQYF

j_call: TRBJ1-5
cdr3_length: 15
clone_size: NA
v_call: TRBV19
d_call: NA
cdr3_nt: TGTGCCAGTAGTTTTGGTCAGGGGAGCAATCAGCCCCAGCATTTT
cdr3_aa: CASSFGQGSNQPQHF

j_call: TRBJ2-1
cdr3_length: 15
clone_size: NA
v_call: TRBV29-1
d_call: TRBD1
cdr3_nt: TGCAGCGTTGAACGGGACAGGGGATCCTACAATGAGCAGTTCTTC
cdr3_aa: CSVERDRGSYNEQFF